The table lists the clone carrying this TCR beta chain with a count of one. Nashville, Tennessee was home to all donors, each a Caucasian adult. Looked up from germline, CDR1 is MRHNA and CDR2 is SNTAGT. V was clipped by 3 bases and J by 6 bases; unmatched bases: 10. The length of the CDR3 is 16 residues. Deep-level settings were used for running the assay. Tens of thousands of T cell genomes (around 310 ng DNA) went into each PBMC replicate. On ten immunoSEQ deep assay plates, unsorted PBMC DNA was sequenced. Produced via immunoSEQ multiplex PCR; TCRdb's table is partial and in-frame only. The sample records about 490,000 clones, 60% to 85% being singletons. This record comes from a study of shared clonotypes between healthy human individuals.

The source of this sequence is a woman aged 40 to 50 in good health. Some clones in this sample may be carry-over from other donors' samples. V usage is TRBV6-4 and J usage is TRBJ2-1; TRBD1 matches at 8 bases. The sequencing sample was made of PBMCs. The CDR3 region is CASSESGQGRGNEQFF. CDR3 sequence (DNA): TGTGCCAGCAGTGAATCCGGACAGGGAAGGGGCAATGAGCAGTTCTTC.